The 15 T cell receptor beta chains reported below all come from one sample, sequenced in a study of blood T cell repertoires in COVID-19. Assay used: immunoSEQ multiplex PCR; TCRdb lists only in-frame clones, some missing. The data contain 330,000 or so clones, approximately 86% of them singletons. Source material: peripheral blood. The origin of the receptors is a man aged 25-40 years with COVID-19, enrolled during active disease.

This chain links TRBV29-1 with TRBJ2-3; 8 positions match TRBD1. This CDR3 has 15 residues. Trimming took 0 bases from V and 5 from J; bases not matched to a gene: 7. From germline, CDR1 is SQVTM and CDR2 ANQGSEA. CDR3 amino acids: CSVEDPGGALDTQYF. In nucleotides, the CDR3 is TGCAGCGTTGAAGACCCAGGGGGCGCGTTAGATACGCAGTATTTT.

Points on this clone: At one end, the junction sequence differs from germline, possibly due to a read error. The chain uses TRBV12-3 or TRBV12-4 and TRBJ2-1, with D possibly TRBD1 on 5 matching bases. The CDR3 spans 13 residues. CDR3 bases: TGTGCCAGCAGTTTCGGACACTACTATGAGCAGTTCTTC. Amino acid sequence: CASSFGHYYEQFF.

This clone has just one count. CDR3 loop: CASRVGTAENTGELFF. CDR3 DNA: TGTGCCAGCAGAGTCGGAACGGCGGAGAACACCGGGGAGCTGTTTTTT. This chain connects TRBV5-8 to TRBJ2-2, with D uncertain. There are 16 residues in the CDR3. CDR1 and CDR2 from the germline V gene are SGHTS and YDEGEE. Trimming shortened V by 5 bases and J by 1 base, and 15 bases separated the two germline ends.

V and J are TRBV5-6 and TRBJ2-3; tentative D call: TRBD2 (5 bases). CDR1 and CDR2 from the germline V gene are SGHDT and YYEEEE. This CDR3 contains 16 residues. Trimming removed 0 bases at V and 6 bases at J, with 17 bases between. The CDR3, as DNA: TGTGCCAGCAGCTTGGCGGTGACCCCTCCGGGGGATACGCAGTATTTT. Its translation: CASSLAVTPPGDTQYF.

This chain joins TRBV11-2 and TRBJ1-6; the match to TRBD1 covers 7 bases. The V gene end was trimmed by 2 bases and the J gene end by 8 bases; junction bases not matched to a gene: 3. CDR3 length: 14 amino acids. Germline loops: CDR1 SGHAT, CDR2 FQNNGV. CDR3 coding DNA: TGTGCCAGCAGCTTACAGGGGGATTATTCACCCCTCCACTTT. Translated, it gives CASSLQGDYSPLHF.

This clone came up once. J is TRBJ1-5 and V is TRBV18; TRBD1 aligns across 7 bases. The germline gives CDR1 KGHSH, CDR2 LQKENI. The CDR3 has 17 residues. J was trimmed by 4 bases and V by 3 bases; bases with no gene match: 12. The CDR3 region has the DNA TGTGCCAGCTCACCGAGACAGGGAGGCCCTGATAATCAGCCCCAGCATTTT. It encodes CASSPRQGGPDNQPQHF. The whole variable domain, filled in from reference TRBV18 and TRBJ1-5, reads NAGVMQNPRHLVRRRGQEARLRCSPMKGHSHVYWYRQLPEEGLKFMVYLQKENIIDESGMPKERFSAEFPKEGPSILRIQQVVRGDSAAYFCASSPRQGGPDNQPQHFGDGTRLSIL.

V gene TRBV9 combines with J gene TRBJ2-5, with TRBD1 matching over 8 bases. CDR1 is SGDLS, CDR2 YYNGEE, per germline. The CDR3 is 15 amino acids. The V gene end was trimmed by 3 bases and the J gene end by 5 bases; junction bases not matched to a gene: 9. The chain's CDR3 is CASSETDRGVETQYF. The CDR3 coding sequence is TGTGCCAGCAGCGAAACAGACAGGGGTGTGGAGACCCAGTACTTC.

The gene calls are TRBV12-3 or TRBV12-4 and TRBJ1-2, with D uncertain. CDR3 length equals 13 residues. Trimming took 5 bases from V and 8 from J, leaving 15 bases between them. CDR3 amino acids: CASSRGRVQGYTF. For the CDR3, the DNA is TGTGCCAGCAGTCGAGGGAGGGTCCAAGGCTACACCTTC.

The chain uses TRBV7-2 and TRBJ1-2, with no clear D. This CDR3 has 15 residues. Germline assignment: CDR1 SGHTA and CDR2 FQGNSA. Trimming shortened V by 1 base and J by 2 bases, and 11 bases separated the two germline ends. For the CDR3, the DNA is TGTGCCAGCAGCTTAGTGAGGGTTCGAAACTATGGCTACACCTTC. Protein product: CASSLVRVRNYGYTF. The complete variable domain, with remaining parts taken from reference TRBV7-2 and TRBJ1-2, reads GAGVSQSPSNKVTEKGKDVELRCDPISGHTALYWYRQSLGQGLEFLIYFQGNSAPDKSGLPSDRFSAERTGGSVSTLTIQRTQQEDSAVYLCASSLVRVRNYGYTFGSGTRLTVV.

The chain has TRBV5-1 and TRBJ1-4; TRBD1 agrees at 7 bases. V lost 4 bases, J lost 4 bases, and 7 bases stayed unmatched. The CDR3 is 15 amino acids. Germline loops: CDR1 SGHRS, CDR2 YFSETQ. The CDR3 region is CASSPRQGNNEKLFF. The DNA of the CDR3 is TGCGCCAGCAGCCCTCGACAGGGAAATAATGAAAAACTGTTTTTT.

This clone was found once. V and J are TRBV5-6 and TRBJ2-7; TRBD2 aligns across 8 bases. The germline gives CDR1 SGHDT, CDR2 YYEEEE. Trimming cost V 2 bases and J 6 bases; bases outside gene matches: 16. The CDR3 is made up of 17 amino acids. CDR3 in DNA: TGTGCCAGCAGCTTCGGGATGGCGGGAGGCCCTCCGGCCGAGCAGTACTTC. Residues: CASSFGMAGGPPAEQYF.

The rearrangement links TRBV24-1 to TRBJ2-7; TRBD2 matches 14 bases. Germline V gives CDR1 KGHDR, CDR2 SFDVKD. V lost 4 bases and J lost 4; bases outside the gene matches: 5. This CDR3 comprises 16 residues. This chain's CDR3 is CATSDRGTSGRYEQYF. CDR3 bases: TGTGCCACCAGTGACCGAGGGACTAGCGGGAGATACGAGCAGTACTTC.

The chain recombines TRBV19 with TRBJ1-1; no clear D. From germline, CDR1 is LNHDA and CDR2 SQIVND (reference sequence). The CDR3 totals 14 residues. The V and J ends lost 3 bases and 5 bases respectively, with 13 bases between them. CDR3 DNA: TGTGCCAGTAGTATCGCCCACGGTAGAACTGAAGCTTTCTTT. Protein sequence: CASSIAHGRTEAFF.

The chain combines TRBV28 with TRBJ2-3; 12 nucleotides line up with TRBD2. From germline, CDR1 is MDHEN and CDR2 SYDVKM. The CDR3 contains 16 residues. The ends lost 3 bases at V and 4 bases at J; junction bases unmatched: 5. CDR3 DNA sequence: TGTGCCAGCAGTTTGCCTAGCGGGAGGGCTGCAGATACGCAGTATTTT. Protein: CASSLPSGRAADTQYF.

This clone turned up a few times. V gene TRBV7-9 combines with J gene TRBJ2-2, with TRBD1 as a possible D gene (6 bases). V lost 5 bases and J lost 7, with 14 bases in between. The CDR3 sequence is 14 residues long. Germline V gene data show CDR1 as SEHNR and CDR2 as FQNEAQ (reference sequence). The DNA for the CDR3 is TGTGCCAGCAGCCTAATCAGGGGTAGCGGGGAGCTGTTTTTT. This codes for CASSLIRGSGELFF.